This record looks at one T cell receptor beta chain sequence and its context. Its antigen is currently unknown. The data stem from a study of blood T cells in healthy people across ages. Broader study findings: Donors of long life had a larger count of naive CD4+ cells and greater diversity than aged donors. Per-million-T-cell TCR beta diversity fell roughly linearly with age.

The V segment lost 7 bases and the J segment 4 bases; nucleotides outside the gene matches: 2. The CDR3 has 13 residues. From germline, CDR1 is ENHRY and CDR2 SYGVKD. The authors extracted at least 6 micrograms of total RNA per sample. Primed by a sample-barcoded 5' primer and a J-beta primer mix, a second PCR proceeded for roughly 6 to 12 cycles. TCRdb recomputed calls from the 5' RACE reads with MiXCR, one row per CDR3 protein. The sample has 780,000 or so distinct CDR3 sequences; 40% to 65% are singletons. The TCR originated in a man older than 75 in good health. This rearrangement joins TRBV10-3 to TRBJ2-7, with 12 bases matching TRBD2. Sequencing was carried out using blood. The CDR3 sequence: CAIKGTSGYEQYF. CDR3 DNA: TGTGCCATCAAAGGGACTAGCGGGTACGAGCAGTACTTC.